The subject of this entry is one TCR beta chain. Its antigen is unidentified. Other DNA sequences within the sample encode an identical CDR3. Every bit of the isolated RNA underwent reverse transcription, so sequencing read expressed TCRB transcripts. This table comes from immunoSEQ multiplex PCR, and its TCRdb copy is limited to in-frame clones, with some not included. The sample comprises 970,000 or so clones, roughly 17% of which are singletons, and around 0.02% rests with the top ten. This CDR3 has 13 residues. Germline CDR1 LNHDA, CDR2 SQIVND (reference sequence). V was trimmed by 7 bases and J by 3 bases, leaving 9 bases between them. The record originates from a study of beta chain features in type 1 diabetes. Regarding the study as a whole: Researchers caution that PCR might favor shorter templates, equally among patients and controls.

The genes are TRBV19 and TRBJ2-2; D is perhaps TRBD2 (6 bases). The clonotype comes from a woman aged 18-29 years in good health. The sample comprised naive CD4+ T cells from blood. The CDR3 protein is CASNSGYTGELFF. CDR3 DNA sequence: TGTGCCAGTAATAGCGGCTACACCGGGGAGCTGTTTTTT.